This T cell receptor beta chain was obtained from a study of OX40 agonist ivuxolimab in advanced cancers. Sequencing was performed with immunoSEQ multiplex PCR; in TCRdb, only in-frame clones are kept and a portion is missing. Seen here are just under 65,000 clones, roughly 81% observed once, and the top ten hold about 9.1%. The CDR3 sequence is 14 residues long. CDR1 SGHRS and CDR2 YFSETQ come from the germline V gene. The germline V and J ends were trimmed by 3 bases and 8 bases, with 15 bases remaining between them. The sequences come from CD4+ or CD8+ T cells sorted from blood, collected in a trial of the OX40 agonist ivuxolimab. The sequence was collected from an adult with an advanced solid tumor such as melanoma, head and neck, liver or kidney cancer. The chain links TRBV5-1 to TRBJ2-4; a weak D match, TRBD1 (5 bases). CDR3 bases: TGCGCCAGCAGCTGGGGCACCTCTGGGGACATTCAGTACTTC. Protein: CASSWGTSGDIQYF. Using reference TRBV5-1 and TRBJ2-4 for the parts outside the CDR3, the full variable domain is KAGVTQTPRYLIKTRGQQVTLSCSPISGHRSVSWYQQTPGQGLQFLFEYFSETQRNKGNFPGRFSGRQFSNSRSEMNVSTLELGDSALYLCASSWGTSGDIQYFGAGTRLSVL.